This entry describes one T cell receptor beta chain. The table lists this clone with a few counts. Its target antigen remains unknown. Base qualities are not at hand, and no much larger clone is one base apart. The source of the sample is a study of T cells and copy number aberrations in small-cell lung cancer (dated by TCRdb to the early 2020s). Regarding the complete study: TCR repertoire sequencing was paired with whole-exome sequencing of the same tumor regions to relate T cell metrics to mutations and copy number aberrations. Tumor TCR data existed for 16 to 20 patients, while 12 to 15 patients had TCR data covering both tumor and normal tissue. Broader findings and caveats from the paper: Tumors had lower T-cell density, richness and clonality than adjacent lung tissue, but the difference in density was not significant. All specimens consisted of formalin-fixed paraffin-embedded tissue, which is known to introduce sequencing artifacts. The study was limited by a small sample size because surgical resection is uncommon in small-cell lung cancer, and the findings require validation.

For CDR1 and CDR2, the germline V gene (reference sequence) lists MNHEY and SMNVEV. The CDR3 sequence holds 16 residues, the cysteine and phenylalanine included. This entry keeps only the CDR3 DNA: 48 bases, framed from base 1. V is shortened by 5 bases, J by 0 bases, and the region joining them spans 11 bases. The donors were limited-stage small-cell lung cancer patients whose surgical resection took place in Hangzhou, China, between about 2008 and 2021. All donors had upfront surgery without preoperative chemotherapy or radiotherapy, and none received immunotherapy before or after surgery. In the sequenced cohort of approximately 18 patients, every patient was either a smoker or a heavy second-hand smoker. Adjacent normal lung was collected at least 2 cm from the tumor margin and was morphologically confirmed by two pathologists to be free of malignant cells. To characterize T cell repertoire heterogeneity, the study applied multi-region TCR-beta sequencing to resected limited-stage small-cell lung cancers and to tumor-adjacent lung tissue. The AllPrep DNA/RNA FFPE Kit (Qiagen) was used to extract genomic DNA from the FFPE tissue.

TCR-beta CDR3 regions were amplified from genomic DNA with the immunoSEQ hsTCRB Kit using multiplexed V- and J-gene primers. Unique DNA barcodes were added in a second PCR, and the samples were pooled together with one negative control and one positive control. Pooled TCR-beta libraries were sequenced on an Illumina MiSeq with a 150-cycle paired-end protocol. In the source study's methods: Raw sequencing data were processed by Adaptive Biotechnologies into a report with normalized, annotated TCR-beta repertoires. To compute T-cell density, TCR-beta templates were normalized to usable DNA, with usable DNA estimated through amplification of housekeeping genes. Richness counted unique rearrangements, and clonality was defined as 1 minus Pielou's evenness. In TCRdb, the immuneACCESS table is reduced to in-frame sequences with V and J assigned. These tables do not hold every clone; where another copy was compared, an unresolved V gene accounts for under half, and the others remain unexplained. Clone size and the V and J calls come from that table; the DNA yielded D and trimming. The sample data list about 1,600 clones, and 83% of these were observed just once. The ten largest make up 7% to 7.5% of the sample.

The sequence joins TRBV27 to TRBJ2-6, with no confidently assigned D gene. Input material: normal tissue next to the tumor. This clonotype was obtained from a man between 60 and 70 years old with small cell lung cancer. At the DNA level, the sequence is TGTGCCAGCAGTCACACGCTGGGCTCTGGGGCCAACGTCCTGACTTTC. Protein translation: CASSHTLGSGANVLTF.